This T cell receptor beta chain originates from a study of T-cell reconstitution after alpha-beta-depleted transplantation in children. Points on this clonotype: The junction departs from the called germline gene at one end, perhaps through a read error.

It was with unique molecular identifiers that the TCRbeta library was prepared. TCRdb independently ran MiXCR on the PCR reads; one entry per CDR3 protein. The table shows 250,000 to 300,000 distinct CDR3 sequences, with over 8% occurring only once. Germline V gene lookup returns CDR1 SGHTA and CDR2 FQGTGA. This CDR3 comprises 15 residues. Specimen: PBMCs from the stem cell graft donor, collected from the stem cell graft. The receptor was isolated from a human donor who donated a stem cell graft to a child with SCID. The chain couples TRBV7-3 to TRBJ2-7; tentatively, D is TRBD1 (6 bases). The CDR3: CASSLGGSSSHEQYF. CDR3 sequence (DNA): TGTGCCAGCAGCTTAGGGGGCTCAAGCTCCCACGAGCAGTACTTC.